These 9 T cell receptor beta chains originate from one sample sequenced in a study of Graves' ophthalmopathy and Graves' hyperthyroidism. RNA transcripts yielded amplified TCR beta CDR3 regions. HTBI primers served in a first-round RT-PCR, which a second-round multiplex PCR followed. TCRdb fed the multiplex PCR reads into MiXCR, producing one record per CDR3 protein. Altogether 350,000 to 400,000 distinct CDR3 sequences are present, approximately 20% being singletons, with the ten largest covering roughly 1.5%. Sequencing input: peripheral blood. The receptors shown here come from a woman between 18 and 30 years old with Graves' ophthalmopathy.

This clonotype was observed a single time. The V gene is TRBV7-2, the J gene TRBJ2-5; no firm D call. The CDR3 has 15 residues. V lost 1 base, J lost 2 bases, and 11 bases lay in between. Per germline, CDR1 SGHTA and CDR2 FQGNSA. The CDR3 region has the DNA TGTGCCAGCAGCTTAGGGGCACCTAGGCAAGAGACCCAGTACTTC. Translated, it gives CASSLGAPRQETQYF.

This clonotype was found many times. The J gene is TRBJ2-7, the V gene TRBV12-3 or TRBV12-4; no clear D gene. Trimming removed 6 bases at V and 7 bases at J, with 16 bases between. The CDR3 has 13 amino acids. The CDR3 DNA follows: TGTGCCAGCAGCAGAGACGTAGGACGGGAGCAGTACTTC. Its translation: CASSRDVGREQYF.

This clonotype was counted ten times or more. The CDR3 spells CASSNKLGTSGSRTGELFF. The CDR3, as DNA: TGCGCCAGCAGCAACAAGCTAGGGACTAGCGGGAGTAGAACCGGGGAGCTGTTTTTT. The chain joins TRBV5-1 to TRBJ2-2; 14 positions agree with TRBD2. The V gene end was trimmed by 4 bases and the J gene end by 5 bases; junction bases not matched to a gene: 13. Germline CDR1 reads SGHRS; CDR2 reads YFSETQ. The CDR3 consists of 19 residues.

The sample holds many counts of this clonotype. CDR3: CASSGTVPLTDTQYF. The DNA for the CDR3 is TGTGCCAGCAGTGGGACAGTCCCTCTCACAGATACGCAGTATTTT. This chain links TRBV6-1 with TRBJ2-3; maybe TRBD1 (6 bases). The CDR3 is 15 amino acids. CDR1 is MNHNS and CDR2 is SASEGT in the germline V gene. V lost 4 bases and J lost 2, with 13 bases in between.

This clonotype was recorded many times. CDR3: CASSLSLPVEAFF. The CDR3 nucleotides read TGCGCCAGCAGCTTGTCCCTACCAGTTGAAGCTTTCTTT. The chain uses TRBV5-1 and TRBJ1-1; D ambiguous. V was clipped by 1 base and J by 7 bases, with 11 bases between them. Germline CDR1 and CDR2: SGHRS and YFSETQ. This CDR3 contains 13 residues.

In this sample, this clonotype turned up many times. This sequence joins TRBV6-2 or TRBV6-3 and TRBJ2-7; D may be TRBD1 (5 bases). Germline V gives CDR1 MNHEY, CDR2 SVGEGT. This CDR3 has 15 amino acids. V was cut by 3 bases and J by 1 base, with 13 bases left in between. The CDR3, as DNA: TGTGCCAGCAGTTATTACAGGCCGTCTTCCTACGAGCAGTACTTC. Translated, it gives CASSYYRPSSYEQYF.

At least ten counts were recorded for this clonotype. J is TRBJ1-1 and V is TRBV11-1, with D perhaps matching TRBD1 (6 bases). In germline, CDR1 is SGHAT, CDR2 FQDESV (reference sequence). This CDR3 contains 16 residues. V lost 3 bases, J lost 2 bases, and 16 bases lay in between. CDR3 region: CASSFPSNRVNTEAFF. Here the CDR3 DNA reads TGTGCCAGCAGCTTTCCATCCAACAGGGTTAACACTGAAGCTTTCTTT.

This clonotype was recorded at least ten times. This sequence joins TRBV27 and TRBJ2-7, with 7 bases identical to TRBD2. CDR3 length: 14 amino acids. J gave up 1 base and V 7 bases, and 7 bases lay outside the gene matches. In germline, CDR1 is MNHEY, CDR2 SMNVEV (reference sequence). The CDR3 reads CASKVQGGSYEQYF. DNA of the CDR3: TGTGCCAGCAAGGTTCAGGGAGGGTCCTACGAGCAGTACTTC.

This clonotype has ten or more counts. The chain joins TRBV7-2 to TRBJ1-5; D is ambiguous. Trimming stripped 4 bases from V and 0 bases from J, with 10 bases between. Germline V lookup: CDR1 SGHTA, CDR2 FQGNSA. The CDR3 runs 15 residues. This chain's CDR3 is CASSSSESSNQPQHF. In DNA form, the CDR3 reads TGTGCCAGCAGCTCCTCGGAAAGTAGCAATCAGCCCCAGCATTTT.